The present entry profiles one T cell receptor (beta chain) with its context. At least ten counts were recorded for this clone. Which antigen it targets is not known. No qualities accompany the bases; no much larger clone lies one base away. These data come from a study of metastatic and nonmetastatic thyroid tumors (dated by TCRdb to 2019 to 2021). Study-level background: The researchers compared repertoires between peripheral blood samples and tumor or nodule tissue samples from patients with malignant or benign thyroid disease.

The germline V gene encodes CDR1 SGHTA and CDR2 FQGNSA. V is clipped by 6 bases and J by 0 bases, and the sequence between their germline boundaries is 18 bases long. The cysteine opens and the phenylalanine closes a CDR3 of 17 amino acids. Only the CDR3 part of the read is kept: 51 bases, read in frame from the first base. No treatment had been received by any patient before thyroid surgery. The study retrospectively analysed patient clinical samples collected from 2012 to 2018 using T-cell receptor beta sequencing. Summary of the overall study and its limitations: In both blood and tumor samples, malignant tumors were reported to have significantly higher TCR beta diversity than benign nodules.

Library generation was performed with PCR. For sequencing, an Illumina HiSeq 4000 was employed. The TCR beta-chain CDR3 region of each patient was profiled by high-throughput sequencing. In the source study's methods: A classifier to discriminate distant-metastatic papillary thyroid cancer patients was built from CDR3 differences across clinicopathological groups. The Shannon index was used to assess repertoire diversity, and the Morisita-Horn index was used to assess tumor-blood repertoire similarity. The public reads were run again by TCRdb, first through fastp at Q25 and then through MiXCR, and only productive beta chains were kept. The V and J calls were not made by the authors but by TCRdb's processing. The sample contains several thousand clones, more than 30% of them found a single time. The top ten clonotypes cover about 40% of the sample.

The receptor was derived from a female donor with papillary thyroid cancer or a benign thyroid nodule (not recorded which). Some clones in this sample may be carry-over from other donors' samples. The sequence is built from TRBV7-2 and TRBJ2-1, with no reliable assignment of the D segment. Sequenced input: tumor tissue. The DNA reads TGTGCCAGCAGTTCGAATCACGGCTGGGGCTCCTACAATGAGCAGTTCTTC. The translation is CASSSNHGWGSYNEQFF.